These T cell receptor beta chains were read from a single sample in a study of post-analysis software for immune sequencing data. TCRdb called the PCR reads again in MiXCR, with one record for every CDR3 protein. The data contain 650,000 to 900,000 distinct CDR3 sequences, roughly 46% of them singletons. The sequencing sample was made of blood. These receptors were collected from a girl aged 5-17 years with multiple sclerosis. CDR3s include the opening cysteine and the closing phenylalanine or tryptophan. Each record gives: clone size, D gene, J gene, V gene, CDR3 DNA, CDR3 protein. A D gene is named only where the DNA matches it firmly. Expanded clones get a size class; other rows say once, few or many, or leave the size out.

clone size: .
D gene: TRBD2
J gene: TRBJ2-7
V gene: TRBV5-1
CDR3 DNA: TGCGCCAGCAGCGTTAGCGGGAGACTTCCCCACGAGCAGTACTTC
CDR3 protein: CASSVSGRLPHEQYF

clone size: .
D gene: TRBD1
J gene: TRBJ2-7
V gene: TRBV27
CDR3 DNA: TGTGCCAGCAGCCCTATACAGGGGACGACCTACGAGCAGTACTTC
CDR3 protein: CASSPIQGTTYEQYF

clone size: few
D gene: TRBD1
J gene: TRBJ2-7
V gene: TRBV15
CDR3 DNA: TGTGCCACCAGCAGAGATACAGGGGGTTCGTACGAGCAGTACTTC
CDR3 protein: CATSRDTGGSYEQYF

clone size: .
D gene: TRBD2
J gene: TRBJ2-3
V gene: TRBV20-1
CDR3 DNA: TGCAGTGCAGGGGGACTAGCGTCAGATACGCAGTATTTT
CDR3 protein: CSAGGLASDTQYF

clone size: .
D gene: .
J gene: TRBJ2-4
V gene: TRBV12-3/TRBV12-4
CDR3 DNA: TGTGCCAGCAGTTTGGGGAAAGCCAAAAACATTCAGTACTTC
CDR3 protein: CASSLGKAKNIQYF

clone size: few
D gene: .
J gene: TRBJ1-2
V gene: TRBV28
CDR3 DNA: TGTGCCAGCACCCCAGCGGGTCTCTATGGCTACACCTTC
CDR3 protein: CASTPAGLYGYTF

clone size: .
D gene: .
J gene: TRBJ2-1
V gene: TRBV6-5
CDR3 DNA: TGTGCCAGCAGACAGGGTAGGCCCTACAATGAGCAGTTCTTC
CDR3 protein: CASRQGRPYNEQFF

clone size: few
D gene: .
J gene: TRBJ2-1
V gene: TRBV7-9
CDR3 DNA: TGTGCCAGCAGCCCCCCCCGGGACTCCTACAATGAGCAGTTCTTC
CDR3 protein: CASSPPRDSYNEQFF

clone size: once
D gene: .
J gene: TRBJ1-2
V gene: TRBV12-3/TRBV12-4
CDR3 DNA: TGTGCCAGCAGTTTAGTTTCAGGGATCTATGGCTACACCTTC
CDR3 protein: CASSLVSGIYGYTF

clone size: many
D gene: TRBD2
J gene: TRBJ2-1
V gene: TRBV12-3/TRBV12-4
CDR3 DNA: TGTGCCAGCAGCAAAGCGGGAGGGCCTTTCAATGAGCAGTTCTTC
CDR3 protein: CASSKAGGPFNEQFF

clone size: few
D gene: TRBD2
J gene: TRBJ2-3
V gene: TRBV20-1
CDR3 DNA: TGCAGTGCCCGAGGACTAGCGGGGTTTGTTAGAGATACGCAGTATTTT
CDR3 protein: CSARGLAGFVRDTQYF

clone size: few
D gene: .
J gene: TRBJ2-7
V gene: TRBV29-1
CDR3 DNA: TGCAGCGTTGAAGTCGGGAGCTCCTACGAGCAGTACTTC
CDR3 protein: CSVEVGSSYEQYF

clone size: .
D gene: TRBD2
J gene: TRBJ2-5
V gene: TRBV20-1
CDR3 DNA: TGCAGTGCTAGAGTCCTAGCGGGAGTAGAGACCCAGTACTTC
CDR3 protein: CSARVLAGVETQYF

clone size: few
D gene: TRBD2
J gene: TRBJ2-7
V gene: TRBV4-1
CDR3 DNA: TGCGCCAGCAGCCAAGGACTACTAGCGGGAGACGAGCAGTACTTC
CDR3 protein: CASSQGLLAGDEQYF

clone size: .
D gene: .
J gene: TRBJ2-2
V gene: TRBV29-1
CDR3 DNA: TGCAGCGTTGATTCAGGGCTTAACACCGGGGAGCTGTTTTTT
CDR3 protein: CSVDSGLNTGELFF

clone size: few
D gene: .
J gene: TRBJ1-2
V gene: TRBV30
CDR3 DNA: TGTGCCTGGAGTTTTTCCATGAACTATGGCTACACCTTC
CDR3 protein: CAWSFSMNYGYTF

clone size: few
D gene: TRBD2
J gene: TRBJ2-1
V gene: TRBV15
CDR3 DNA: TGTGCCACCAGCAACCCGGGACTAGCGGGACCCGACAATGAGCAGTTCTTC
CDR3 protein: CATSNPGLAGPDNEQFF

clone size: .
D gene: TRBD2
J gene: TRBJ2-7
V gene: TRBV29-1
CDR3 DNA: TGCAGCGTTGAAATCACGAGCGGGGCCTACGAGCAGTACTTC
CDR3 protein: CSVEITSGAYEQYF

clone size: .
D gene: TRBD2
J gene: TRBJ2-3
V gene: TRBV2
CDR3 DNA: TGTGCCAGCAGTGGAGTTAGCGGGAGCCCAGATACGCAGTATTTT
CDR3 protein: CASSGVSGSPDTQYF

clone size: many
D gene: TRBD2
J gene: TRBJ2-1
V gene: TRBV20-1
CDR3 DNA: TGCAGTGCGTCAGCGGGAGGGCCGGTGGGTGAGCAGTTCTTC
CDR3 protein: CSASAGGPVGEQFF

clone size: few
D gene: .
J gene: TRBJ1-2
V gene: TRBV29-1
CDR3 DNA: TGCAGCGTTGAGGGCCCTAACTATGGCTACACCTTC
CDR3 protein: CSVEGPNYGYTF

clone size: .
D gene: .
J gene: TRBJ2-1
V gene: TRBV5-1
CDR3 DNA: TGCGCCAGCGCCATAGAAGGCTCCTACAATGAGCAGTTCTTC
CDR3 protein: CASAIEGSYNEQFF

clone size: .
D gene: .
J gene: TRBJ1-4
V gene: TRBV4-3
CDR3 DNA: TGCGCCAGCAGTCAGGATGGGGCATGGACTAATGAAAAACGGTTTTTT
CDR3 protein: CASSQDGAWTNEKRFF

clone size: .
D gene: .
J gene: TRBJ2-1
V gene: TRBV7-2
CDR3 DNA: TGTGCCAGCAGCTCGCAATACGGCTCCTACAATGAGCAGTTCTTC
CDR3 protein: CASSSQYGSYNEQFF

clone size: .
D gene: .
J gene: TRBJ1-1
V gene: TRBV29-1
CDR3 DNA: TGCAGCGTTGAAGATCGGGGGGCAAACACTGAAGCTTTCTTT
CDR3 protein: CSVEDRGANTEAFF

clone size: .
D gene: TRBD2
J gene: TRBJ2-7
V gene: TRBV4-1
CDR3 DNA: TGCGCCAGCAGCCAAGAGTGGACCAAGCGGGAGGTCTCCTACGAGCAGTACTTC
CDR3 protein: CASSQEWTKREVSYEQYF

clone size: .
D gene: .
J gene: TRBJ2-7
V gene: TRBV24-1
CDR3 DNA: TGTGCCACCAGTGCCGGAATGGGACGAGGGGGAGTCTACGAGCAGTACTTC
CDR3 protein: CATSAGMGRGGVYEQYF

clone size: .
D gene: .
J gene: TRBJ1-1
V gene: TRBV15
CDR3 DNA: TGTGCCACCCAGCCCACGGGGAACACTGAAGCTTTCTTT
CDR3 protein: CATQPTGNTEAFF

clone size: .
D gene: TRBD2
J gene: TRBJ2-3
V gene: TRBV10-3
CDR3 DNA: TGTGCCATCAGTAGGACTAGTCGCACAGATACGCAGTATTTT
CDR3 protein: CAISRTSRTDTQYF

clone size: few
D gene: .
J gene: TRBJ2-5
V gene: TRBV29-1
CDR3 DNA: TGCAGCGTTGCGCGGACTCAAGAGACCCAGTACTTC
CDR3 protein: CSVARTQETQYF

clone size: few
D gene: TRBD1
J gene: TRBJ1-4
V gene: TRBV6-2/TRBV6-3
CDR3 DNA: TGTGCCAGCGCCCCCCGGGACAGGGGAAAACTGTTTTTT
CDR3 protein: CASAPRDRGKLFF

clone size: few
D gene: TRBD2
J gene: TRBJ2-5
V gene: TRBV28
CDR3 DNA: TGTGCCAGCAGTTTGTTCCACACTAGCGGGAGTAAGGAGACCCAGTACTTC
CDR3 protein: CASSLFHTSGSKETQYF

clone size: few
D gene: TRBD2
J gene: TRBJ2-7
V gene: TRBV7-2
CDR3 DNA: TGTGCCAGCAGCTTGGGGGGACTAGCAATCTACGAGCAGTACTTC
CDR3 protein: CASSLGGLAIYEQYF

clone size: .
D gene: .
J gene: TRBJ2-6
V gene: TRBV7-9
CDR3 DNA: TGTGCCAGCAGCACAGGACAGATCTCTGGGGCCAACGTCCTGACTTTC
CDR3 protein: CASSTGQISGANVLTF

clone size: .
D gene: TRBD1
J gene: TRBJ1-2
V gene: TRBV27
CDR3 DNA: TGTGCCAGCAGCCTAGGACAGGCCCATGGCTACACCTTC
CDR3 protein: CASSLGQAHGYTF

clone size: .
D gene: .
J gene: TRBJ1-4
V gene: TRBV2
CDR3 DNA: TGTGCCAGCAGTGACCAGGAGCTGGGTGAAAAACTGTTTTTT
CDR3 protein: CASSDQELGEKLFF

clone size: few
D gene: .
J gene: TRBJ2-7
V gene: TRBV20-1
CDR3 DNA: TGCAGTGCCACGCCCTCCCCGGGTGTAAACGAGCAGTACTTC
CDR3 protein: CSATPSPGVNEQYF

clone size: few
D gene: TRBD1
J gene: TRBJ2-6
V gene: TRBV11-2
CDR3 DNA: TGTGCCAGCAGCTTCACAGGGGTTAAAATTGCTGGGGCCAACGTCCTGACTTTC
CDR3 protein: CASSFTGVKIAGANVLTF

clone size: few
D gene: .
J gene: TRBJ1-1
V gene: TRBV12-3/TRBV12-4
CDR3 DNA: TGTGCCAGCAGTTCGGGGGAAGGAAATGAAGCTTTCTTT
CDR3 protein: CASSSGEGNEAFF

clone size: .
D gene: TRBD1
J gene: TRBJ2-7
V gene: TRBV6-6
CDR3 DNA: TGTGCCAGCAGTTACTCGGGGGGACAGGGGGGATACGAGCAGTACTTC
CDR3 protein: CASSYSGGQGGYEQYF

clone size: few
D gene: TRBD2
J gene: TRBJ2-3
V gene: TRBV12-3/TRBV12-4
CDR3 DNA: TGTGCCAGCAGTTCTAGCGGGAGGGCCTCCCATACGCAGTATTTT
CDR3 protein: CASSSSGRASHTQYF

clone size: .
D gene: .
J gene: TRBJ1-2
V gene: TRBV14
CDR3 DNA: TGTGCCAGCAGCCCACTAAAGCCTAACTATGGCTACACCTTC
CDR3 protein: CASSPLKPNYGYTF

clone size: .
D gene: .
J gene: TRBJ2-1
V gene: TRBV10-3
CDR3 DNA: TGTGCCATCAGTGAGTCGATGCAGGGTTCGGATGAGCAGTTCTTC
CDR3 protein: CAISESMQGSDEQFF

clone size: few
D gene: TRBD1
J gene: TRBJ2-1
V gene: TRBV9
CDR3 DNA: TGTGCGTCCGGGACAGGGGTCAATGAGCAGTTCTTC
CDR3 protein: CASGTGVNEQFF

clone size: .
D gene: TRBD1
J gene: TRBJ2-5
V gene: TRBV25-1
CDR3 DNA: TGTGCCAGCAGTGCAGGGGGCGACGCGGAGACCCAGTACTTC
CDR3 protein: CASSAGGDAETQYF

clone size: .
D gene: .
J gene: TRBJ1-4
V gene: TRBV7-2
CDR3 DNA: TGTGCCAGCAGCTTGAACATTGCAACTAATGAAAAACTGTTTTTT
CDR3 protein: CASSLNIATNEKLFF

clone size: few
D gene: .
J gene: TRBJ2-7
V gene: TRBV28
CDR3 DNA: TGTGCCAGCAGTTTAGACACCAACTACGAGCAGTACTTC
CDR3 protein: CASSLDTNYEQYF

clone size: .
D gene: TRBD1
J gene: TRBJ1-5
V gene: TRBV2
CDR3 DNA: TGTGCCAGCAGTGAAAACCGGGACAGATACAATCAGCCCCAGCATTTT
CDR3 protein: CASSENRDRYNQPQHF

clone size: few
D gene: TRBD2
J gene: TRBJ2-3
V gene: TRBV5-1
CDR3 DNA: TGCGCCAGCAGCTTCCGCGGGAGCGCAGATACGCAGTATTTT
CDR3 protein: CASSFRGSADTQYF

clone size: few
D gene: .
J gene: TRBJ2-7
V gene: TRBV9
CDR3 DNA: TGTGCCAGCAGCGTAGGAGGGAAATCCTACGAGCAGTACTTC
CDR3 protein: CASSVGGKSYEQYF

clone size: few
D gene: TRBD2
J gene: TRBJ2-7
V gene: TRBV20-1
CDR3 DNA: TGCAGTGCTAGGGGGGGACTACGTGATTACGAGCAGTACTTC
CDR3 protein: CSARGGLRDYEQYF

clone size: few
D gene: .
J gene: TRBJ1-2
V gene: TRBV10-3
CDR3 DNA: TGTGCCATCAGTGGGGTCGGGTTCTATGGCTACACCTTC
CDR3 protein: CAISGVGFYGYTF